Listed below are T cell receptor beta chains from one sample, sequenced in a study of CD8+ T cells in alopecia areata. Only in-frame clones appear in the TCRdb table, and some are missing; sequencing was by immunoSEQ multiplex PCR. The sample yields 150,000 to 250,000 clones, around 56% seen once. Sequencing used CD4+ T cells sorted from blood, obtained at week 4, from a patient treated with tofacitinib. The receptors derive from a human donor with alopecia areata. CDR3s include the opening cysteine and the closing phenylalanine or tryptophan. Fields, in order: clone size, J gene, CDR3 length, V gene, D gene, CDR3 protein, CDR3 DNA. The D gene is left open where the match is weak. Size tells how often a clone was seen (once, few, many) or the class of an expanded clone, and some rows leave it out.

>NA|TRBJ2-3|14|TRBV27|TRBD1
CASSRQGPTDTQYF
TGTGCCAGCTCCAGACAGGGCCCCACAGATACGCAGTATTTT
>NA|TRBJ2-3|14|TRBV5-1|NA
CASSWGSSTDTQYF
TGCGCCAGCAGTTGGGGTTCAAGCACAGATACGCAGTATTTT
>NA|TRBJ1-2|15|TRBV30|TRBD1
CALTKQTGEGYGYTF
TGTGCCTTGACTAAACAGACAGGGGAGGGCTATGGCTACACCTTC
>NA|TRBJ1-1|11|TRBV20-1|NA
CGNEYGTEAFF
TGCGGGAATGAATACGGCACTGAAGCTTTCTTT
>NA|TRBJ2-3|14|TRBV6-5|NA
CASTRTGSTDTQYF
TGTGCCAGCACTAGAACAGGTTCCACAGATACGCAGTATTTT
>NA|TRBJ1-1|13|TRBV25-1|NA
CASSAPGRTEAFF
TGTGCCAGCAGTGCCCCCGGGCGCACTGAAGCTTTCTTT
>NA|TRBJ2-7|15|TRBV5-6|NA
CASSLVGQGEGEQYF
TGTGCCAGCAGCTTGGTCGGGCAGGGGGAGGGCGAGCAGTACTTC
>few|TRBJ2-1|12|TRBV5-5|NA
CASSLVGGHQFF
TGTGCCAGCAGCTTGGTCGGGGGCCATCAGTTCTTC
>few|TRBJ2-5|16|TRBV11-2|NA
CASSLELRGSGETQYF
TGTGCCAGCAGCTTAGAGCTCCGCGGCTCTGGAGAGACCCAGTACTTC
>once|TRBJ2-7|14|TRBV6-1|NA
CASSRTGRNYEQYF
TGTGCCAGCAGTCGGACTGGGAGGAACTACGAGCAGTACTTC
>few|TRBJ2-2|13|TRBV30|NA
CAWSVLRPGELFF
TGTGCCTGGAGTGTATTGCGGCCCGGGGAGCTGTTTTTT
>NA|TRBJ2-7|12|TRBV25-1|NA
CASSEQGGEQYF
TGTGCCAGCAGTGAACAGGGAGGCGAGCAGTACTTC
>NA|TRBJ2-6|16|TRBV6-6|TRBD1
CASTVQGQKGANVLTF
TGTGCCAGCACTGTACAGGGGCAAAAGGGGGCCAACGTCCTGACTTTC
>NA|TRBJ2-1|15|TRBV29-1|NA
CSVDGARRNYNEQFF
TGCAGCGTTGATGGGGCCAGACGAAACTACAATGAGCAGTTCTTC
>NA|TRBJ2-5|15|TRBV6-6|TRBD1
CASSYRTGTQETQYF
TGTGCCAGCAGTTACCGGACAGGAACCCAAGAGACCCAGTACTTC
>once|TRBJ2-7|14|TRBV30|TRBD1
CAWSIGTGEYEQYF
TGTGCCTGGAGTATCGGGACAGGGGAATACGAGCAGTACTTC
>few|TRBJ2-7|15|TRBV10-3|TRBD2
CAIRPGLAGSYEQYF
TGTGCCATCAGGCCCGGACTAGCGGGGTCCTACGAGCAGTACTTC
>NA|TRBJ1-2|13|TRBV30|NA
CAWSPTWGYGYTF
TGTGCCTGGAGTCCGACCTGGGGCTATGGCTACACCTTC
>few|TRBJ1-2|12|TRBV29-1|NA
CSVATPRDGYTF
TGCAGCGTCGCAACCCCGAGGGATGGCTACACCTTC
>NA|TRBJ1-5|15|TRBV28|NA
CASSLPSGGNQPQHF
TGTGCCAGCAGTTTACCCTCCGGGGGCAATCAGCCCCAGCATTTT
>NA|TRBJ2-5|13|TRBV29-1|NA
CSVGQSGQETQYF
TGCAGCGTTGGACAAAGCGGACAAGAGACCCAGTACTTC
>NA|TRBJ2-5|14|TRBV12-5|TRBD1
CASSKPGGGETQYF
TGTGCTAGTTCAAAACCAGGGGGCGGAGAGACCCAGTACTTC
>NA|TRBJ2-3|11|TRBV29-1|NA
CSGDITDTQYF
TGCAGCGGAGATATCACAGATACGCAGTATTTT
>few|TRBJ2-2|15|TRBV14|NA
CASSPDNGGTGELFF
TGTGCCAGCAGTCCTGACAACGGTGGGACCGGGGAGCTGTTTTTT
>NA|TRBJ1-2|17|TRBV9|TRBD1
CASSTRQETGSYYGYTF
TGTGCCAGCTCTACTAGACAGGAGACAGGGTCTTACTATGGCTACACCTTC
>few|TRBJ1-2|11|TRBV20-1|TRBD1
CSARQGGGYTF
TGCAGTGCTAGACAGGGGGGTGGCTACACCTTC
>NA|TRBJ2-7|14|TRBV29-1|NA
CSVYKGSSSYEQYF
TGCAGCGTTTACAAAGGCAGTAGCTCCTACGAGCAGTACTTC
>few|TRBJ2-3|12|TRBV27|NA
CASRTRADTQYF
TGTGCCAGCAGGACCAGGGCAGATACGCAGTATTTT
>NA|TRBJ1-6|13|TRBV5-6|NA
CASSRQINSPLHF
TGTGCCAGCAGTCGACAGATTAATTCACCCCTCCACTTT